This TCR beta chain appears in the sequencing data of a study of CD4 T cells in relation to SARS-CoV-2 and coronaviruses. General observations from the study: No crossreactivity against non-spike viral proteins was tested here.

The assay was immunoSEQ multiplex PCR, and TCRdb's table has in-frame clones only and misses some. The sample includes about 38,000 clones, under 85% of them seen just once. Comment on this clone: What it binds is not known.

The CDR3 is made up of 18 amino acids. The V gene end was trimmed by 0 bases and the J gene end by 7 bases; junction bases not matched to a gene: 17. Germline V gives CDR1 LGHNA, CDR2 YNFKEQ. The genes are TRBV4-2 and TRBJ2-7; 8 bases map to TRBD2. The receptor's source is an adult with COVID-19. Source material: memory CD4+ T cells from PBMCs, cultured in vitro. The CDR3 loop is CASSQDSRTSRSRDEQYF. Here the CDR3 DNA reads TGTGCCAGCAGCCAAGATAGCCGGACTAGCCGGTCGCGGGATGAGCAGTACTTC.